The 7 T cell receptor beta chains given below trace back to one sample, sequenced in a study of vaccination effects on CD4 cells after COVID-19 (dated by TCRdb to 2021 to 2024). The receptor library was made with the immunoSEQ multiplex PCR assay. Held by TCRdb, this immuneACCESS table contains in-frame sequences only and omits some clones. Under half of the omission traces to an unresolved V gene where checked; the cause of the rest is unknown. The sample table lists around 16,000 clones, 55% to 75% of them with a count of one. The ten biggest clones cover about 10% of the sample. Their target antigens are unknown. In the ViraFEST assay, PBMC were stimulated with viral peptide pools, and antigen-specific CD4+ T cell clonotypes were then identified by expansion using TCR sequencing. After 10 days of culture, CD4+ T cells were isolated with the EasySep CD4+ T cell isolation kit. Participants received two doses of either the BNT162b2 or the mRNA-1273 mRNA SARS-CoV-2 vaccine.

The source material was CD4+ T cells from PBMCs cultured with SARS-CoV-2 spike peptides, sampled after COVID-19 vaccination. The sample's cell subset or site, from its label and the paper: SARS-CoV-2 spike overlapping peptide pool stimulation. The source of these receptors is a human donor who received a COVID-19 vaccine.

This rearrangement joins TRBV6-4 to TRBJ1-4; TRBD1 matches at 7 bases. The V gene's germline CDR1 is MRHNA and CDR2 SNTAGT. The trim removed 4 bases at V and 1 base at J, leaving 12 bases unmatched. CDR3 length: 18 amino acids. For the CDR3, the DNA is TGTGCCAGCAGTGTGCCGGGACAGCCAACAGGAACTAATGAAAAACTGTTTTTT. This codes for CASSVPGQPTGTNEKLFF.

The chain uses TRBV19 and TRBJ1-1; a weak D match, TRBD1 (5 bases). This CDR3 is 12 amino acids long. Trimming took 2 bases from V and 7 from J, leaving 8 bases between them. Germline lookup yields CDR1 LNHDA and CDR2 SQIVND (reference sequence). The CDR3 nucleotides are TGTGCCAGTAGTATACTTGACAGTGAAGCTTTCTTT. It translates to CASSILDSEAFF.

The CDR3 region is CASSPRTEAFF. The CDR3 coding sequence is TGTGCCAGCAGCCCCCGGACAGAAGCTTTCTTT. The chain is built from TRBV7-2 and TRBJ1-1; TRBD1 might be the D (5 bases). CDR1 SGHTA and CDR2 FQGNSA come from the germline V gene. The CDR3 totals 11 residues. Trimming removed 5 bases from V and 8 bases from J, with 9 bases in between.

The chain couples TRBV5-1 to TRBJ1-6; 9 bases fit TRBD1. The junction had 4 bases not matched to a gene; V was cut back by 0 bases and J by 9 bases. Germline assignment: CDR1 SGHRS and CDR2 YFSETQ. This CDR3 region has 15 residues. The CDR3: CASSLGGQGSSPLHF. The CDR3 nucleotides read TGCGCCAGCAGCTTGGGCGGACAGGGGAGTTCACCCCTCCACTTT.

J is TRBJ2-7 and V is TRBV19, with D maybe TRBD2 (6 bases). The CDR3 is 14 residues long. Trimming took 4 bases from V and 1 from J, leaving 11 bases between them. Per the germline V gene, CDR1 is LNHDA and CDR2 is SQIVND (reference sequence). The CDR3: CASSTGTGSYEQYF. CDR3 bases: TGTGCCAGTAGTACAGGGACTGGTTCCTACGAGCAGTACTTC.

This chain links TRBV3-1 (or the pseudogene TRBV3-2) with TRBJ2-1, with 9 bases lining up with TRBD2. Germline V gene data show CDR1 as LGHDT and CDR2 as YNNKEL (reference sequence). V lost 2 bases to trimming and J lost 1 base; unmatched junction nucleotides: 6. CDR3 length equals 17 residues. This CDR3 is CASSQLGSGRSYNEQFF. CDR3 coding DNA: TGTGCCAGCAGCCAATTAGGGAGCGGGAGGTCCTACAATGAGCAGTTCTTC.

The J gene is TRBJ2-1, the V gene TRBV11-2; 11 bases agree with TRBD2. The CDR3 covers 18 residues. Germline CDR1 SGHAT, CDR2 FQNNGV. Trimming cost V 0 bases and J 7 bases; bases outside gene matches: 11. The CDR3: CASSLEPWVSGGANEQFF. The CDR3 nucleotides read TGTGCCAGCAGCTTAGAGCCGTGGGTTAGCGGGGGGGCAAATGAGCAGTTCTTC.